These 13 T cell receptor beta chains were all obtained from the same sample, sequenced in a study of T cells after somatic rescue of genetic block. The table came from immunoSEQ multiplex PCR; TCRdb's copy has only in-frame clones and leaves some out. The table lists about 88,000 clones, 90% of them singletons, with roughly 1.7% in the top ten. The source material was peripheral blood mononuclear cells (PBMCs). All receptors derive from a woman aged 18-30 years.

This clone was detected a few times. This sequence joins TRBV27 and TRBJ2-3; 9 positions match TRBD1. The germline V gene has CDR1 MNHEY and CDR2 SMNVEV (reference sequence). V was pared by 5 bases and J by 4 bases, with 4 bases of the junction left unmatched. This CDR3 has 14 amino acids. The CDR3 is CASSTRQGADTQYF. The CDR3 DNA reads TGTGCCAGCAGTACTAGACAGGGGGCAGATACGCAGTATTTT.

V gene TRBV12-5 combines with J gene TRBJ2-7; D ambiguous. Between the trimmed V and J ends, which lost 1 base and 11 bases, there was a span of 9 bases. CDR1 LGHNT and CDR2 FRNRAP come from the germline V gene. The CDR3 is 11 amino acids. The CDR3 DNA sequence: TGTGCTAGTGGTTTGGGGCTCCCTGAGTACTTC. It specifies CASGLGLPEYF.

The chain links TRBV4-3 to TRBJ1-2; D unclear. Deletions cut 1 base from V and 1 base from J, with 19 bases between. There are 18 residues in the CDR3. Germline lookup yields CDR1 LGHNA and CDR2 YSLEER. CDR3 protein: CASSQGARTKLYNYGYTF. In DNA, the CDR3 is TGCGCCAGCAGCCAAGGGGCGAGAACTAAACTCTATAACTATGGCTACACCTTC.

The V and J genes are TRBV4-2 and TRBJ2-1; 11 bases align to TRBD2. The V segment lost 3 bases and the J segment 3 bases; nucleotides outside the gene matches: 4. Per the germline V gene, CDR1 is LGHNA and CDR2 is YNFKEQ. CDR3 size: 16 residues. The CDR3 reads CASSHGGTSGYNEQFF. CDR3 sequence (DNA): TGTGCCAGCAGCCATGGTGGGACTAGCGGCTACAATGAGCAGTTCTTC.

The chain carries TRBV15 and TRBJ1-1; TRBD1 might be the D (6 bases). The CDR3 consists of 16 residues. Trimming left V 0 bases short and J 1 base short, with 12 bases between. The germline V gene has CDR1 LNHNV and CDR2 YYDKDF (reference sequence). Here the CDR3 DNA reads TGTGCCACCAGCAGAGACCAGGGGTGGGCGAACACTGAAGCTTTCTTT. Amino acid sequence: CATSRDQGWANTEAFF. The variable domain in full, with the rest retrieved from reference TRBV15 and TRBJ1-1, is DAMVIQNPRYQVTQFGKPVTLSCSQTLNHNVMYWYQQKSSQAPKLLFHYYDKDFNNEADTPDNFQSRRPNTSFCFLDIRSPGLGDTAMYLCATSRDQGWANTEAFFGQGTRLTVV.

The gene calls are TRBV6-5 and TRBJ1-2; TRBD1 agrees at 7 bases. CDR1 and CDR2 from the germline V gene are MNHEY and SVGAGI. This CDR3 spans 15 amino acids. After removal of 6 bases from V and 2 bases from J, the junction contained 9 bases not matched to a gene. CDR3 nucleotide sequence: TGTGCCAGCAGAATTCGGTGGGGACAGAACTATGGCTACACCTTC. This encodes CASRIRWGQNYGYTF.

The chain uses TRBV4-3 and TRBJ1-1; a weak D match, TRBD1 (5 bases). This CDR3 is built from 19 residues. The germline V and J ends were trimmed by 4 bases and 0 bases, with 24 bases remaining between them. The germline V gene encodes CDR1 LGHNA and CDR2 YSLEER. The CDR3 region has the DNA TGCGCCAGCAGCCCCGCGAGGGCAGGGAGTAACCCCGTGAACACTGAAGCTTTCTTT. Residues: CASSPARAGSNPVNTEAFF.

Details on this clone: A junction boundary mismatches the germline segment, possibly from a read error. As DNA, the CDR3 is TGTGCTAGCAGCGCAGGGGGCCAAGAGACCCAGTACTTC. It translates to CASSAGGQETQYF. V and J are TRBV7-7 and TRBJ2-5; 7 nucleotides agree with TRBD1. The CDR3 runs 13 residues. Germline V gene data show CDR1 as SSHAT and CDR2 as FNYEAQ (reference sequence). The variable domain in full, completed from reference TRBV7-7 and TRBJ2-5, reads GAGVSQSPRYKVTKRGQDVTLRCDPISSHATLYWYQQALGQGPEFLTYFNYEAQPDKSGLPSDRFSAERPEGSISTLTIQRTEQRDSAMYRCASSAGGQETQYFGPGTRLLVL.

CDR3 amino acids: CAWSLRGKGNQPQHF. The CDR3 coding sequence is TGTGCCTGGAGCCTAAGGGGGAAGGGCAATCAGCCCCAGCATTTT. This chain uses TRBV30 with TRBJ1-5, with D possibly TRBD1 on 6 matching bases. This CDR3 is 15 amino acids long. Trimming cost V 3 bases and J 2 bases, with 14 bases left between them. Germline V gene data show CDR1 as GTSNPN and CDR2 as SVGIG (reference sequence).

This sequence joins TRBV7-9 and TRBJ2-1, with 11 bases lining up with TRBD2. CDR1 is SEHNR, CDR2 FQNEAQ, per germline (reference sequence). The CDR3 extends over 16 amino acids. The junction had 8 bases not matched to a gene; V was cut back by 6 bases and J by 4 bases. Written as DNA, the CDR3 is TGTGCCAGCAGTTCCTCTAGCGGGAGGATTTACAATGAGCAGTTCTTC. Translated, it gives CASSSSSGRIYNEQFF.

The chain is built from TRBV5-4 and TRBJ2-3; D gene uncertain. Trimming stripped 4 bases from V and 5 bases from J, with 8 bases between. CDR3 length: 12 residues. Germline CDR1 reads SGHNT; CDR2 reads YYREEE (reference sequence). The CDR3 loop is CASSPWGDTQYF. DNA of the CDR3: TGTGCCAGCAGCCCCTGGGGAGATACGCAGTATTTT.

The gene calls are TRBV28 and TRBJ1-2; D is uncertain. With 2 bases removed from V and 2 bases from J, the gap between germline ends came to 18 bases. From germline, CDR1 is MDHEN and CDR2 SYDVKM. The CDR3 consists of 17 residues. CDR3 region: CASSLPPRLQKNYGYTF. The CDR3, as DNA: TGTGCCAGCAGTTTACCCCCACGATTACAGAAGAACTATGGCTACACCTTC.

This chain joins TRBV6-5 and TRBJ2-2; D not certain. Germline assignment: CDR1 MNHEY and CDR2 SVGAGI. Trimming removed 6 bases from V and 4 bases from J, with 12 bases in between. The CDR3 has 14 amino acids. Here the CDR3 DNA reads TGTGCCAGCAGATTTACAGATAGCACCGGGGAGCTGTTTTTT. Amino acids: CASRFTDSTGELFF.